Listed here are 22 T cell receptor beta chains from one sample, sequenced in a study of early T cells in non-severe SARS-CoV-2 infection. TCRdb independently ran MiXCR on the 5' RACE reads; one entry per CDR3 protein. The data contain 75,000 to 100,000 distinct CDR3 sequences, roughly 14% of them seen just once; the ten biggest clones take up approximately 0.54%. The sequenced sample consisted of whole blood. These receptors came from an adult who was a healthcare worker with PCR-confirmed SARS-CoV-2 infection or an uninfected control (not recorded which).

Concerning this clonotype: This may arise from a read error, as a much more abundant clone is one base away. V gene TRBV7-9 combines with J gene TRBJ1-1; no definite D call. This CDR3 contains 14 residues. Trimming took 9 bases from V and 1 from J, leaving 15 bases between them. Germline V gene data show CDR1 as SEHNR and CDR2 as FQNEAQ (reference sequence). The CDR3 protein is CARSPRTWNTEAFF. In DNA form, the CDR3 reads TGTGCCAGAAGCCCCCGAACATGGAACACTGAAGCTTTCTTT.

This clonotype was picked up a small number of times. This chain connects TRBV4-1 to TRBJ1-4, with D tentatively TRBD1 (6 bases). Germline CDR1 MGHRA, CDR2 YSYEKL. The CDR3 has 15 residues. V gave up 0 bases and J gave up 7 bases, with 12 bases separating them. The CDR3 region has the DNA TGCGCCAGCAGCCAAGATTGGCAGGGGAGTGAAAAACTGTTTTTT. The encoded protein is CASSQDWQGSEKLFF.

This clonotype was counted a few times. The chain joins TRBV6-5 to TRBJ1-3; D gene ambiguous. Germline V CDR1 and CDR2: MNHEY, SVGAGI. V was trimmed by 2 bases and J by 2 bases, leaving 10 bases between them. CDR3 size: 15 residues. The CDR3 spells CASSYAGIAGNTIYF. The CDR3 DNA reads as TGTGCCAGCAGTTACGCGGGGATAGCTGGAAACACCATATATTTT.

The chain employs TRBV7-2 and TRBJ1-2, with TRBD1 matching 7 bases. From germline, CDR1 is SGHTA and CDR2 FQGNSA. This CDR3 has 14 residues. After removal of 3 bases from V and 1 base from J, the junction contained 2 bases not matched to a gene. The CDR3 region has the DNA TGTGCCAGCAGCTTGCACAGGGGTAACTATGGCTACACCTTC. Its protein product is CASSLHRGNYGYTF.

This clonotype was observed at least ten times. The chain uses TRBV5-1 and TRBJ1-1, with 8 bases fitting TRBD1. CDR1 and CDR2 (germline): SGHRS, YFSETQ. The J segment lost 2 bases and the V segment lost 1 base, leaving 4 bases of the junction unmatched. The CDR3 is 15 residues long. The CDR3 spells CASSLFTGGNTEAFF. In nucleotides, the CDR3 is TGCGCCAGCAGCTTGTTCACAGGGGGAAACACTGAAGCTTTCTTT.

This clonotype was seen many times. The chain recombines TRBV29-1 with TRBJ1-6, with D perhaps TRBD1 (6 bases). V lost 4 bases and J lost 10, with 14 bases in between. The CDR3 is 13 amino acids. Looked up from germline, CDR1 is SQVTM and CDR2 is ANQGSEA. As DNA, the CDR3 is TGCAGCGTTGCATCAGGGGTGCACTCACCCCTCCACTTT. It codes for CSVASGVHSPLHF.

This clonotype was counted between two and nine times. This chain links TRBV29-1 with TRBJ1-1; TRBD1 aligns across 9 bases. Germline lookup yields CDR1 SQVTM and CDR2 ANQGSEA. Germline trimming cut 1 base from V and 6 bases from J; bases unmatched to any gene: 6. CDR3 length: 14 amino acids. Here the CDR3 reads CSVEGTGQGPEAFF. CDR3 nucleotide sequence: TGCAGCGTTGAAGGAACGGGACAGGGCCCTGAAGCTTTCTTT.

This clonotype was seen ten or more times. The gene calls are TRBV27 and TRBJ1-1; D is possibly TRBD1 (6 bases). The CDR3 is made up of 13 amino acids. The V and J ends lost 5 bases and 7 bases respectively, with 14 bases between them. Germline lookup yields CDR1 MNHEY and CDR2 SMNVEV (reference sequence). Written as DNA, the CDR3 is TGTGCCAGCAGTACAAGGACAGCGGGTGAAGCTTTCTTT. Protein product: CASSTRTAGEAFF.

This clonotype has just a few counts. V is TRBV5-4 and J is TRBJ2-5; 10 nucleotides align to TRBD2. CDR1 and CDR2 from the germline V gene are SGHNT and YYREEE (reference sequence). Germline trimming cut 4 bases from V and 12 bases from J; bases unmatched to any gene: 9. This CDR3 contains 13 residues. The CDR3 here is CASSLAGAPREYF. The CDR3 region has the DNA TGTGCCAGCAGCCTAGCGGGGGCCCCGCGGGAGTACTTC. Full variable domain (outside the CDR3, taken from reference TRBV5-4 and TRBJ2-5): ETGVTQSPTHLIKTRGQQVTLRCSSQSGHNTVSWYQQALGQGPQFIFQYYREEENGRGNFPPRFSGLQFPNYSSELNVNALELDDSALYLCASSLAGAPREYFGPGTRLLVL.

This clonotype was seen a handful of times. This chain joins TRBV11-2 and TRBJ2-1; D possibly corresponds to TRBD2 (6 bases). Trimming stripped 6 bases from V and 1 base from J, with 13 bases between. The germline gives CDR1 SGHAT, CDR2 FQNNGV. The CDR3 covers 15 residues. CDR3 sequence: CASRPVGGSYNEQFF. The CDR3 DNA reads as TGTGCCAGCAGGCCCGTTGGGGGGTCCTACAATGAGCAGTTCTTC. Full variable domain (missing parts from reference TRBV11-2 and TRBJ2-1): EAGVAQSPRYKIIEKRQSVAFWCNPISGHATLYWYQQILGQGPKLLIQFQNNGVVDDSQLPKDRFSAERLKGVDSTLKIQPAKLEDSAVYLCASRPVGGSYNEQFFGPGTRLTVL.

With respect to this clonotype: A much larger clone lies one base from this, so it may be a read error. Here the CDR3 DNA reads TGTGCCAGTAGGAAACTCAGTACCCCAGTGACTTCTAACTATGGCTACACCTTC. It encodes CASRKLSTPVTSNYGYTF. This sequence joins TRBV19 and TRBJ1-2; D is uncertain. The ends were cut back, 6 bases at V and 0 bases at J, with 23 bases in the middle. This CDR3 region has 18 residues. The V gene's germline CDR1 is LNHDA and CDR2 SQIVND (reference sequence).

The V gene is TRBV28, the J gene TRBJ2-1, with D unclear. The V end lost 2 bases, the J end lost 8 bases, and 7 bases lay between the germline ends. Germline CDR1 reads MDHEN; CDR2 reads SYDVKM. The length of the CDR3 is 12 residues. The CDR3, as DNA: TGTGCCAGCAGTTTACGAGTTCATGAGCAGTTCTTC. Translating gives CASSLRVHEQFF.

In its sample, this clonotype was seen a few times. The chain has TRBV3-1 and TRBJ2-5, with 12 bases matching TRBD2. Trimming removed 4 bases from V and 0 bases from J; junction bases left unmatched: 9. Germline CDR1 and CDR2: LGHDT and YNNKEL (reference sequence). CDR3 length: 18 amino acids. DNA of the CDR3: TGTGCCAGCAGCCCGAGATTGACTAGCGGGGGATACCAAGAGACCCAGTACTTC. Its translation is CASSPRLTSGGYQETQYF.

This clonotype appeared a few times. The rearrangement joins TRBV3-1 to TRBJ2-3, with D unclear. The V end lost 0 bases, the J end lost 0 bases, and 7 bases lay between the germline ends. From germline, CDR1 is LGHDT and CDR2 YNNKEL (reference sequence). The CDR3 has 15 amino acids. The DNA for the CDR3 is TGTGCCAGCAGCCAAGATCTTTACAGCACAGATACGCAGTATTTT. This sequence encodes CASSQDLYSTDTQYF.

The V gene is TRBV7-9, the J gene TRBJ1-1; the match to TRBD1 covers 10 bases. Germline V gene sequence: CDR1 SEHNR, CDR2 FQNEAQ (reference sequence). V gave up 4 bases and J gave up 1 base; unmatched junction bases: 6. CDR3 size: 16 residues. This chain's CDR3 is CASSYRDRGRNTEAFF. The CDR3 bases are TGTGCCAGCAGCTATAGGGACAGGGGAAGGAACACTGAAGCTTTCTTT.

V and J are TRBV5-1 and TRBJ1-1; D not resolved. The germline V and J ends were trimmed by 0 bases and 1 base, with 10 bases remaining between them. Germline V gene lookup returns CDR1 SGHRS and CDR2 YFSETQ. The CDR3 length is 15 residues. CDR3 in amino acids: CASSLEITANTEAFF. In DNA, the CDR3 is TGCGCCAGCAGCTTGGAAATTACCGCGAACACTGAAGCTTTCTTT.

This clonotype was observed a single time. This may be a read error: a much more frequent sequence differs by one nucleotide. The J gene is TRBJ2-2, the V gene TRBV7-6, with D possibly matching TRBD2 (6 bases). The V and J ends lost 5 bases and 13 bases respectively, with 17 bases between them. The CDR3 runs to 13 residues. Germline V gives CDR1 SGHVS, CDR2 FNYEAQ. The DNA for the CDR3 is TGTGCCAGCAGCCTGGGGACTCCCGCGGGGCTGTTTTTT. Residues: CASSLGTPAGLFF. The variable domain in full, completed from reference TRBV7-6 and TRBJ2-2, reads GAGVSQSPRYKVTKRGQDVALRCDPISGHVSLYWYRQALGQGPEFLTYFNYEAQQDKSGLPNDRFSAERPEGSISTLTIQRTEQRDSAMYRCASSLGTPAGLFFGEGSRLTVL.

The chain links TRBV10-2 to TRBJ1-5; 7 positions agree with TRBD1. J gave up 4 bases and V 8 bases, and 5 bases lay outside the gene matches. CDR3 length equals 13 residues. Germline lookup yields CDR1 WSHSY and CDR2 SAAADI. CDR3 loop: CASGMTGNQPQHF. CDR3 in DNA: TGCGCCAGCGGAATGACAGGGAATCAGCCCCAGCATTTT.

This clonotype was seen a few times. The chain recombines TRBV7-3 with TRBJ2-2; perhaps TRBD1 as D (7 bases). This CDR3 has 15 amino acids. V lost 5 bases and J 7 bases, leaving 17 bases between the germline ends. The germline gives CDR1 SGHTA, CDR2 FQGTGA. The CDR3 DNA sequence: TGTGCCAGCAGCCCGCAGACAGGGAGGCACGGGGAGCTGTTTTTT. Translated: CASSPQTGRHGELFF.

The chain recombines TRBV12-5 with TRBJ1-1, with 7 bases matching TRBD1. Trimming at V came to 1 base and at J to 5 bases, leaving 4 bases not matched to a gene. Germline CDR1 LGHNT, CDR2 FRNRAP. The CDR3 runs to 14 residues. CDR3: CASGLGQGRTEAFF. In DNA form, the CDR3 reads TGTGCTAGTGGTTTGGGACAGGGAAGGACTGAAGCTTTCTTT.

V gene TRBV20-1 combines with J gene TRBJ1-2; unclear D gene. Germline V CDR1 and CDR2: DFQATT, SNEGSKA (reference sequence). This CDR3 comprises 15 residues. Trimming shortened V by 0 bases and J by 5 bases, and 16 bases separated the two germline ends. The CDR3 sequence is CSARDVVEVGYGYTF. CDR3 in DNA: TGCAGTGCTAGAGATGTTGTGGAAGTGGGGTATGGCTACACCTTC.

The CDR3 nucleotides are TGTGCCAGCAGGCCGGGACAGTTGTTTGAAAAACTGTTTTTT. Its protein is CASRPGQLFEKLFF. The V call is TRBV28, the J call TRBJ1-4, with 7 bases matching TRBD1. Germline CDR1 reads MDHEN; CDR2 reads SYDVKM. CDR3 length: 14 amino acids. Germline trimming cut 6 bases from V and 7 bases from J; bases unmatched to any gene: 8. Using reference TRBV28 and TRBJ1-4 for the parts outside the CDR3, the full variable domain is DVKVTQSSRYLVKRTGEKVFLECVQDMDHENMFWYRQDPGLGLRLIYFSYDVKMKEKGDIPEGYSVSREKKERFSLILESASTNQTSMYLCASRPGQLFEKLFFGSGTQLSVL.